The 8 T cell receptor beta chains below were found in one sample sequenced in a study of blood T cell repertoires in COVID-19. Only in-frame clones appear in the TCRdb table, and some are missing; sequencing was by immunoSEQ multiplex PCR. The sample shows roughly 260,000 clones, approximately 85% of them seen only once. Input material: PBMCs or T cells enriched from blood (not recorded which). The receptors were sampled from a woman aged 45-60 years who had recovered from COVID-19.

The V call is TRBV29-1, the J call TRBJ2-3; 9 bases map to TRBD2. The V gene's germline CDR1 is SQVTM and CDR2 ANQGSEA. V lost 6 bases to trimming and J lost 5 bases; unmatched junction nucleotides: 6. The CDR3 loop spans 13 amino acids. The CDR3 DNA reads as TGCAGCGTCCTTAGCGGGAGTGGAGATACGCAGTATTTT. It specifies CSVLSGSGDTQYF.

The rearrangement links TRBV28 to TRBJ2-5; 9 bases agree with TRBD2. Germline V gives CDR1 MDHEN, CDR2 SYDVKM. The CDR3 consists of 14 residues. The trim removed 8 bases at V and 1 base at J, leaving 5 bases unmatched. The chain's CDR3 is CASGGLAFQETQYF. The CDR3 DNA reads TGTGCCAGCGGAGGACTAGCGTTCCAAGAGACCCAGTACTTC.

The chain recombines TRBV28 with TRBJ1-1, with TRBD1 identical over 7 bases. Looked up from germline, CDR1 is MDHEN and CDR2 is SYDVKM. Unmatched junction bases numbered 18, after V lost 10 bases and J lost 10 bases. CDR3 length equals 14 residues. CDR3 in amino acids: CATKSPGQAGGAFF. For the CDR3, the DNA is TGTGCCACCAAAAGCCCAGGACAGGCGGGTGGAGCTTTCTTT. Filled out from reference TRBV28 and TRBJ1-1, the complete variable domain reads DVKVTQSSRYLVKRTGEKVFLECVQDMDHENMFWYRQDPGLGLRLIYFSYDVKMKEKGDIPEGYSVSREKKERFSLILESASTNQTSMYLCATKSPGQAGGAFFGQGTRLTVV.

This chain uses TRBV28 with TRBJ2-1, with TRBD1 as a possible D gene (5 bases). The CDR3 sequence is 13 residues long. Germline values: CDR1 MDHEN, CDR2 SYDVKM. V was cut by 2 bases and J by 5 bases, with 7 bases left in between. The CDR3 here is CASSLTGNNEQFF. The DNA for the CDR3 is TGTGCCAGCAGTTTAACAGGAAACAATGAGCAGTTCTTC.

Written as DNA, the CDR3 is TGTGCCATCAGTGGGACAACCCATCAGGGGGACGAGCAGTACTTC. It translates to CAISGTTHQGDEQYF. V and J are TRBV10-3 and TRBJ2-7; 7 bases fit TRBD1. The length of the CDR3 is 15 residues. Germline CDR1 ENHRY, CDR2 SYGVKD. With V trimmed by 4 bases and J by 5 bases, 11 bases remained unmatched.

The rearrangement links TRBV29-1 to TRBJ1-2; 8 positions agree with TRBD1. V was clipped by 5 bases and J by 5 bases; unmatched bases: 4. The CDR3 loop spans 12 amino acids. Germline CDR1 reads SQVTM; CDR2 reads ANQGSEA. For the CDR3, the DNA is TGCAGCGTTCGGACAGGGCCATATGGCTACACCTTC. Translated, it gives CSVRTGPYGYTF.

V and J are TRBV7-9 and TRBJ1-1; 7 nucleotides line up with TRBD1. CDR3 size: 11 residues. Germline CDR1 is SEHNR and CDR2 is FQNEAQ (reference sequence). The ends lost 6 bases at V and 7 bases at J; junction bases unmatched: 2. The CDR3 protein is CASSDRDEAFF. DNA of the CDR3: TGTGCCAGCAGTGACAGGGATGAAGCTTTCTTT.

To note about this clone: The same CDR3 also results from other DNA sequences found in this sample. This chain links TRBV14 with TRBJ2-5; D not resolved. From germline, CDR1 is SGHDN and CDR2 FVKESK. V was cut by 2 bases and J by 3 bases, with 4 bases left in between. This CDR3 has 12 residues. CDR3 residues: CASSQLEETQYF. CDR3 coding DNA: TGTGCCAGCAGCCAACTAGAAGAGACCCAGTACTTC. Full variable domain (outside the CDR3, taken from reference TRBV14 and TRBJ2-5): EAGVTQFPSHSVIEKGQTVTLRCDPISGHDNLYWYRRVMGKEIKFLLHFVKESKQDESGMPNNRFLAERTGGTYSTLKVQPAELEDSGVYFCASSQLEETQYFGPGTRLLVL.